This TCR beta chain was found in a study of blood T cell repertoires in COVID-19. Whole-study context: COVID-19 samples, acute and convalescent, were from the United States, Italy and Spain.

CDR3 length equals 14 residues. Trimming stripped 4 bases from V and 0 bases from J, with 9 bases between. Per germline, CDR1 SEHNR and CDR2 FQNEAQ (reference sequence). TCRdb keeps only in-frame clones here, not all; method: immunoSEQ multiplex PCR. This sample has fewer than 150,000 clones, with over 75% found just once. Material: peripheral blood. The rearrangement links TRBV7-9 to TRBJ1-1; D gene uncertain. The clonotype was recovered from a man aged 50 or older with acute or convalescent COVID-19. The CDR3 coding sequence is TGTGCCAGCAGCTATACAGATATGAACACTGAAGCTTTCTTT. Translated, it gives CASSYTDMNTEAFF. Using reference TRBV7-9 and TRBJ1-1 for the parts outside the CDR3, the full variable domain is DTGVSQNPRHKITKRGQNVTFRCDPISEHNRLYWYRQTLGQGPEFLTYFQNEAQLEKSRLLSDRFSAERPKGSFSTLEIQRTEQGDSAMYLCASSYTDMNTEAFFGQGTRLTVV.